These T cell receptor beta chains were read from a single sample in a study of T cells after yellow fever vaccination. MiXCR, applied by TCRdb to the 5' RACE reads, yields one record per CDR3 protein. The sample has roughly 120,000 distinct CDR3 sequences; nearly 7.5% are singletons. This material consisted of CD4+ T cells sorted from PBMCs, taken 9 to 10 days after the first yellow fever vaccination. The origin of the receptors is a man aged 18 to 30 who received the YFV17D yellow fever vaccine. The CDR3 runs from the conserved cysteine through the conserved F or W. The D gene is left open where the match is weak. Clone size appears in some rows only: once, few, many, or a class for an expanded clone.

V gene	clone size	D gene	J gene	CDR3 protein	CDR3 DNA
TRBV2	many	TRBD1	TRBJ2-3	CASRAQGLTDTQYF	TGTGCCAGCAGGGCACAGGGGCTCACAGATACGCAGTATTTT
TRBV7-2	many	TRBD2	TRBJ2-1	CASSPTLPSGGHNEQFF	TGTGCCAGCAGCCCAACCCTCCCTAGCGGGGGACACAATGAGCAGTTCTTC
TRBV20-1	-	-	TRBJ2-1	CCWGRAPGSNEQFF	TGCTGTTGGGGACGGGCGCCGGGCTCCAATGAGCAGTTCTTC
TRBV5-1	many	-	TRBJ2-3	CASSLEGQDTQYF	TGCGCCAGCAGCTTGGAGGGGCAAGATACGCAGTATTTT
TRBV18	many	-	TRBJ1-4	CASSPGVGEKLFF	TGTGCCAGCTCACCAGGGGTCGGTGAAAAACTGTTTTTT
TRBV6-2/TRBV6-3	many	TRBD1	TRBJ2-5	CASSFVPTGAQETQYF	TGTGCCAGCAGTTTTGTTCCGACAGGGGCCCAAGAGACCCAGTACTTC
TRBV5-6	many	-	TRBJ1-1	CASSLGGRSTNTEAFF	TGTGCCAGCAGCTTGGGGGGGCGGTCCACGAACACTGAAGCTTTCTTT
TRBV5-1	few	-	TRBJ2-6	CASSNTGSGANVLTF	TGCGCCAGCAGTAATACGGGCTCTGGGGCCAACGTCCTGACTTTC
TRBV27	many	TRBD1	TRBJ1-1	CASSFRDRGPEAFF	TGTGCCAGCAGTTTCCGAGACAGGGGGCCTGAAGCTTTCTTT
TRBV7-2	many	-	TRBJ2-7	CASSPGATSYEQYF	TGTGCCAGCAGCCCGGGGGCCACGTCCTACGAGCAGTACTTC
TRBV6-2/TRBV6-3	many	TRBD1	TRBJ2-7	CASSYSRKPGQAFSYEQYF	TGTGCCAGCAGTTACTCGAGGAAACCCGGACAGGCCTTCTCCTACGAGCAGTACTTC
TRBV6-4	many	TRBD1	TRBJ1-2	CASSGQGARGYTF	TGTGCCAGCAGCGGACAGGGGGCTCGTGGCTACACCTTC
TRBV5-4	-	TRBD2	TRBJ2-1	CASSLLAGNEQFF	TGTGCCAGCAGCTTGCTAGCGGGCAATGAGCAGTTCTTC
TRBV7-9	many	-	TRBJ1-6	CATRDTGAGSPLHF	TGTGCCACCAGAGATACGGGTGCCGGTTCACCCCTCCACTTT
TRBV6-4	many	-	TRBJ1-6	CASRTSPDHSPLHF	TGTGCCAGCAGGACGTCCCCAGACCATTCACCCCTCCACTTT
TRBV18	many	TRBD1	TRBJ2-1	CASSPTGTGSYNEQFF	TGTGCCAGCTCACCTACCGGGACAGGGAGTTACAATGAGCAGTTCTTC
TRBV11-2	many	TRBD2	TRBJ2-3	CASSGQTSGVFRPDTQYF	TGTGCCAGCAGCGGGCAGACTAGCGGGGTCTTTAGGCCAGATACGCAGTATTTT
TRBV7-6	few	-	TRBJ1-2	CASSLFPRENRDFYGYTF	TGTGCCAGCAGCTTATTCCCCAGGGAAAACAGGGATTTCTATGGCTACACCTTC
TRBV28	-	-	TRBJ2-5	CASSALGQSYQETQYF	TGTGCCAGCAGTGCTTTAGGACAGTCGTACCAAGAGACCCAGTACTTC
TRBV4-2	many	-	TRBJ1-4	CASSQVGGSNEKLFF	TGTGCCAGCAGCCAAGTCGGGGGATCTAATGAAAAACTGTTTTTT
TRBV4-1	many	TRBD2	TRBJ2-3	CASSQDSGGAWDTQYF	TGCGCCAGCAGCCAAGATAGCGGGGGGGCCTGGGATACGCAGTATTTT
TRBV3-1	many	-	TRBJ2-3	CASSPQTADTQYF	TGTGCCAGCAGCCCGCAGACAGCAGATACGCAGTATTTT
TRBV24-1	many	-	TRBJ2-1	CAITDGSYNEQFF	TGTGCCATTACGGACGGATCCTACAATGAGCAGTTCTTC
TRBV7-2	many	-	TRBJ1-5	CASSLLSGGSNQPQHF	TGTGCCAGCAGCTTACTTTCGGGGGGAAGCAATCAGCCCCAGCATTTT
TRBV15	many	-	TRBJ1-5	CATSRPNQPQHF	TGTGCCACCAGCAGACCGAATCAGCCCCAGCATTTT
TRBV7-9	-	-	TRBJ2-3	CASSSPNAGPPNF	TGTGCCAGCAGCTCCCCTAACGCGGGTCCTCCTAATTTT
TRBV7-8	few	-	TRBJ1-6	CASSPRGAPLHF	TGTGCCAGCAGCCCGCGGGGGGCGCCCCTCCACTTT
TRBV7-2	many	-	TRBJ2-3	CASSLRTPSTDTQYF	TGTGCCAGCAGCTTACGGACACCAAGCACAGATACGCAGTATTTT
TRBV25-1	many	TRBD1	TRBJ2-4	CASSETGIAKNIQYF	TGTGCCAGCAGTGAGACAGGGATAGCCAAAAACATTCAGTACTTC
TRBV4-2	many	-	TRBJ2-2	CASSQNLGVLFF	TGTGCCAGCAGCCAAAATTTGGGTGTGCTGTTTTTT
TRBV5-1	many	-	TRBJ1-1	CASSSSPMMNTEAFF	TGCGCCAGCAGCTCGTCACCGATGATGAACACTGAAGCTTTCTTT
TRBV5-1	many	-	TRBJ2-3	CASSLGGLEDTQYF	TGCGCCAGCAGCTTGGGAGGCCTTGAGGATACGCAGTATTTT
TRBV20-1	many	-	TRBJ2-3	CSARDRVEFIGYTQYF	TGCAGTGCTAGAGATCGGGTTGAGTTTATAGGCTATACGCAGTATTTT
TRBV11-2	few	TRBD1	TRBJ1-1	CASSLVPANRDRTTNTEAFF	TGTGCCAGCAGCTTAGTACCCGCCAACCGGGACAGGACTACGAACACTGAAGCTTTCTTT
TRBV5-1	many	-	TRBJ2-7	CASSLGPASDEQYF	TGCGCCAGCAGCTTGGGACCGGCTTCCGACGAGCAGTACTTC
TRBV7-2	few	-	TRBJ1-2	CASSLGSMVEGGYTF	TGTGCCAGCAGCTTAGGTTCGATGGTGGAAGGAGGCTATACCTTC
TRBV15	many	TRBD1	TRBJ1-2	CATRDRDRAFGYTF	TGTGCCACCAGGGACCGGGACAGGGCTTTCGGCTACACCTTC
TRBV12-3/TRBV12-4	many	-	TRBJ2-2	CASSFGGATGELFF	TGTGCCAGCAGTTTTGGAGGGGCCACCGGGGAGCTGTTTTTT
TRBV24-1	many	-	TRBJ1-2	CATSDRGYGYTF	TGTGCCACCAGTGACCGAGGCTATGGCTACACCTTC
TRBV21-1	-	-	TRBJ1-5	CASSKGSHSNQPQHF	TGTGCCAGCAGCAAGGGCAGTCACAGCAATCAGCCCCAGCATTTT
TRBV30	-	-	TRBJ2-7	CAWSVVELYF	TGTGCCTGGAGTGTTGTGGAACTGTACTTC
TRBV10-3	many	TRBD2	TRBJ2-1	CAISVGGSYYNEQFF	TGTGCCATCAGTGTCGGGGGGTCCTACTACAATGAGCAGTTCTTC
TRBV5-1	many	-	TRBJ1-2	CASSGGPGKDFGYTF	TGCGCCAGCAGCGGTGGTCCGGGAAAAGATTTCGGCTACACCTTC
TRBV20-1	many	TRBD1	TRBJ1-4	CSARDEFQGEKKLFF	TGCAGTGCTAGAGATGAGTTTCAGGGGGAGAAAAAACTGTTTTTT
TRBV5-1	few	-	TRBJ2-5	CASSEGGPPETQYF	TGCGCCAGCAGCGAGGGGGGACCCCCGGAGACCCAGTACTTC
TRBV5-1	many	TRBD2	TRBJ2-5	CASSFGGEGETQYF	TGCGCCAGCAGCTTTGGCGGGGAGGGAGAGACCCAGTACTTC